This record concerns one T cell receptor beta chain sequence. The sample comes from a study of blood T cell repertoires in COVID-19. Trimming took off 3 bases at V and 0 bases at J, with 9 bases between the two ends. Germline V gene data show CDR1 as MNHEY and CDR2 as SMNVEV (reference sequence). This CDR3 is built from 16 residues. The method was immunoSEQ multiplex PCR; TCRdb's version includes in-frame clones alone and lacks a portion of them. The table shows 25,000 or so clones, with 94% occurring only once. The sample consisted of peripheral blood. The clonotype was recovered from a human donor with active COVID-19. The donor label of this sample is uncertain. The genes are TRBV27 and TRBJ1-6, with D possibly being TRBD1 (5 bases). The CDR3 sequence: CASSFGGSSYNSPLHF. Here the CDR3 DNA reads TGTGCCAGCAGTTTTGGGGGGAGCTCCTATAATTCACCCCTCCACTTT.